A single sample gave rise to the 10 T cell receptor beta chains below, sequenced in a study of CD8 T cells in ankylosing spondylitis. Study-level points and caveats: Roughly eight highly homologous variants formed a TCR beta motif that appeared characteristic of ankylosing spondylitis blood.

TCRdb re-called the 5' RACE reads with MiXCR, one entry per CDR3 protein. This table holds fewer than 550,000 distinct CDR3 sequences, under 5.5% found once. The antigens of these receptors remain unknown. The sample was blood, either unsorted or a sorted T cell fraction (not recorded which). Receptor source: a male donor with ankylosing spondylitis.

A word on this clonotype: A single base separates this from a much larger clone, so it may be a read error. This sequence joins TRBV6-2 or TRBV6-3 and TRBJ1-2; D unresolved. Germline CDR1 and CDR2: MNHEY and SVGEGT. Trimming removed 11 bases from V and 5 bases from J, with 9 bases in between. The CDR3 consists of 10 residues. Here the CDR3 DNA reads TGTGCCGCCGGGCCTTATGGCTACACCTTC. It translates to CAAGPYGYTF.

This clonotype was found many times. The V and J genes are TRBV29-1 and TRBJ2-2; no reliable D call. Germline V gene data show CDR1 as SQVTM and CDR2 as ANQGSEA. V was pared by 4 bases and J by 2 bases, with 2 bases between. This CDR3 has 11 amino acids. The DNA for the CDR3 is TGCAGCGTTGTCAACACCGGGGAGCTGTTTTTT. Translated: CSVVNTGELFF.

This clonotype appeared many times. J is TRBJ1-5 and V is TRBV3-1; 7 bases agree with TRBD1. In germline, CDR1 is LGHDT, CDR2 YNNKEL (reference sequence). Losses at the gene ends were 1 base for V and 7 bases for J; bases not matched to a gene: 13. The CDR3 covers 17 residues. CDR3 sequence reads: CASSQGRGGNLRQPQHF. CDR3 bases: TGTGCCAGCAGCCAAGGTCGAGGGGGCAATTTGAGGCAGCCCCAGCATTTT.

This clonotype appeared many times. V gene TRBV7-9 combines with J gene TRBJ2-1; possibly TRBD2 for D (5 bases). This CDR3 is built from 13 residues. Trimming cost V 4 bases and J 7 bases, with 11 bases left between them. Germline V gene sequence: CDR1 SEHNR, CDR2 FQNEAQ (reference sequence). The CDR3 here is CASSSGGPNEQFF. For the CDR3, the DNA is TGTGCCAGCAGCTCTGGCGGGCCTAATGAGCAGTTCTTC.

This clonotype has a count of ten or more. In DNA form, the CDR3 reads TGTGCCAGCAGCCCGGGGGGCCCAGATACGCAGTATTTT. Translating gives CASSPGGPDTQYF. This chain connects TRBV7-8 to TRBJ2-3; D is possibly TRBD2 (7 bases). Trimming shortened V by 5 bases and J by 4 bases, and 10 bases separated the two germline ends. This CDR3 is 13 amino acids long. Germline CDR1 reads SGHVS; CDR2 reads FQNEAQ.

There are many counts of this clonotype. V and J are TRBV6-5 and TRBJ1-1, with D possibly TRBD1 on 6 matching bases. The V gene lost 4 bases and the J gene lost 6 bases, with 18 bases spanning the gap. The CDR3 extends over 15 amino acids. Germline V gives CDR1 MNHEY, CDR2 SVGAGI. CDR3 protein: CASSSIEWDTPEAFF. CDR3 sequence (DNA): TGTGCCAGCAGTTCCATCGAATGGGACACACCTGAAGCTTTCTTT.

The chain couples TRBV20-1 to TRBJ2-2, with D perhaps given as TRBD1 or TRBD2 (5 bases each). Germline V gives CDR1 DFQATT, CDR2 SNEGSKA (reference sequence). Trimming cost V 5 bases and J 1 base, with 11 bases left between them. The CDR3 is made up of 14 amino acids. The CDR3 DNA reads TGCAGTGCTCACGGGACCTTGAACACCGGGGAGCTGTTTTTT. Translated, it gives CSAHGTLNTGELFF.

This clonotype was seen ten or more times. The chain joins TRBV20-1 to TRBJ2-5, with D uncertain. This CDR3 has 14 amino acids. Germline CDR1 is DFQATT and CDR2 is SNEGSKA (reference sequence). V was pared by 2 bases and J by 5 bases, with 15 bases between. This CDR3 is CSARSQFGRETQYF. Here the CDR3 DNA reads TGCAGTGCTAGATCTCAGTTCGGGCGGGAGACCCAGTACTTC.

The rearrangement joins TRBV6-1 to TRBJ2-7; D may be TRBD2 (6 bases). The CDR3 runs 15 residues. Looked up from germline, CDR1 is MNHNS and CDR2 is SASEGT. Trimming removed 5 bases at V and 5 bases at J, with 19 bases between. Written as DNA, the CDR3 is TGTGCCAGCAGTCCAACGCTCGGTCAGCGGGACGAGCAGTACTTC. Translating it yields CASSPTLGQRDEQYF.

This clonotype was seen ten or more times. The chain links TRBV27 to TRBJ2-1; 8 bases are shared with TRBD2. The CDR3 sequence is 17 residues long. Germline V gene sequence: CDR1 MNHEY, CDR2 SMNVEV (reference sequence). V shed 2 bases and J 0 bases; nucleotides not matched to a gene: 6. CDR3 residues: CASSLGLAGNSYNEQFF. The DNA of the CDR3 is TGTGCCAGCAGTTTAGGGCTAGCGGGTAACTCCTACAATGAGCAGTTCTTC.